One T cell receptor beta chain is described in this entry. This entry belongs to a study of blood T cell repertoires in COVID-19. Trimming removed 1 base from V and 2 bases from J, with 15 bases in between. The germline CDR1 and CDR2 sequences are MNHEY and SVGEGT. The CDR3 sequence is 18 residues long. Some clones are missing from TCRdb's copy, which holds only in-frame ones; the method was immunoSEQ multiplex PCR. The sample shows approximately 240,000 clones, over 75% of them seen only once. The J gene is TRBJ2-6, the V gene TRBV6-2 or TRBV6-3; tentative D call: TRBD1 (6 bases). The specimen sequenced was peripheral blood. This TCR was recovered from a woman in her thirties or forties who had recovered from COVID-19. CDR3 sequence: CASSYYATGITGANVLTF. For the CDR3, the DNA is TGTGCCAGCAGTTACTACGCGACAGGAATTACTGGGGCCAACGTCCTGACTTTC.